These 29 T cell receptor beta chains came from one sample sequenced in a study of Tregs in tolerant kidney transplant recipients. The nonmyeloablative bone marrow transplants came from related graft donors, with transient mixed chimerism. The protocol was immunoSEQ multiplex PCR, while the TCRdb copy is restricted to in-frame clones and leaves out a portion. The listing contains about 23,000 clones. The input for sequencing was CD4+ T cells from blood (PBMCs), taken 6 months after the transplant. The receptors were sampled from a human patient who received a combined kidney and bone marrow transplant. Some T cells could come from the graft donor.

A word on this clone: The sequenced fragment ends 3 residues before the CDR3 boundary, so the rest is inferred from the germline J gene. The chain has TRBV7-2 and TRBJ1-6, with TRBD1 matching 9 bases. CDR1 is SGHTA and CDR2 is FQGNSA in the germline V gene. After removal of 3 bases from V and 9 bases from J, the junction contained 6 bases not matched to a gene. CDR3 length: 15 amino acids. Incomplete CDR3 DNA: TGTGCCAGCAGCTTCGCGGGACAGGGAACTTCACCC. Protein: CASSFAGQGTSP. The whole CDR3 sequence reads CASSFAGQGTSPLHF.

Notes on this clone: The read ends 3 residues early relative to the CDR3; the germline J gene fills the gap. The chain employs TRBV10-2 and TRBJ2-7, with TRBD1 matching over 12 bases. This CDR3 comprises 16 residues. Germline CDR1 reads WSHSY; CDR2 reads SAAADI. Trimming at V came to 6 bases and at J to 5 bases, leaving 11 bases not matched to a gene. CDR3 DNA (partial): TGCGCCAGCAGCTCCCTGTGGGACAGGGGGCCAAACGAG. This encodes CASSSLWDRGPNE. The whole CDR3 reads CASSSLWDRGPNEQYF.

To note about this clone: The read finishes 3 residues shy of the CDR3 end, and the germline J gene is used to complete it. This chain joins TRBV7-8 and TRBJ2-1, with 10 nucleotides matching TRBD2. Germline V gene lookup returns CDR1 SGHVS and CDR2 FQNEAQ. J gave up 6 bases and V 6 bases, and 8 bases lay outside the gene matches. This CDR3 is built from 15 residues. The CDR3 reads CASSQREGQGNEQFF. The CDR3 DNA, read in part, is TGTGCCAGCAGTCAGCGGGAGGGCCAGGGCAATGAG.

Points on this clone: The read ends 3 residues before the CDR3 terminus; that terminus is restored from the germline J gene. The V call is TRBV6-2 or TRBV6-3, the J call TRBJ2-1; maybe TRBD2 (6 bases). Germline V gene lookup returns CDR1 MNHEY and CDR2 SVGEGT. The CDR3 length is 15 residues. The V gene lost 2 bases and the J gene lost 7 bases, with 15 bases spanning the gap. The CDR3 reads CASSYASALRNEQFF. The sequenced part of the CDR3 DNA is TGTGCCAGCAGTTACGCTAGCGCCCTCAGGAATGAG.

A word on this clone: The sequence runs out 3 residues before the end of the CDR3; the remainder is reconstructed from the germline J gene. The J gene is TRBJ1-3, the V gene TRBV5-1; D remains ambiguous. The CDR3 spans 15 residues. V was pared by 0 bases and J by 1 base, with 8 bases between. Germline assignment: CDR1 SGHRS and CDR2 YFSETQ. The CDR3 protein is CASSLDSRSGNTIYF. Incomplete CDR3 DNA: TGCGCCAGCAGCTTGGACAGCCGTTCTGGAAACACC. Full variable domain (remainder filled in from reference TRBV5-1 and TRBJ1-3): KAGVTQTPRYLIKTRGQQVTLSCSPISGHRSVSWYQQTPGQGLQFLFEYFSETQRNKGNFPGRFSGRQFSNSRSEMNVSTLELGDSALYLCASSLDSRSGNTIYFGEGSWLTVV.

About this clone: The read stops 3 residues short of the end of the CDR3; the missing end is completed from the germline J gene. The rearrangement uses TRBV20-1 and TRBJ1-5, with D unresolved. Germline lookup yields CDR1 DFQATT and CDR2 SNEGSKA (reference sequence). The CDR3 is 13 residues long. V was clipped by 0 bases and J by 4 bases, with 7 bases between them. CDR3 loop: CSARDTGNQPQHF. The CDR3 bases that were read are TGCAGTGCTAGAGATACGGGGAATCAGCCC.

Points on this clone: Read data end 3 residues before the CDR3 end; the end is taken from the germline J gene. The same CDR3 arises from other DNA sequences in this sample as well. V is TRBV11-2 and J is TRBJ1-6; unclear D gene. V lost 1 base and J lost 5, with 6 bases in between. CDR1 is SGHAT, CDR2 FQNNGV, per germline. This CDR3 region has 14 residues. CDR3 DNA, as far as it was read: TGTGCCAGCAGCTTAGCCGGGGATAATTCACCC. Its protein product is CASSLAGDNSP. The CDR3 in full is CASSLAGDNSPLHF.

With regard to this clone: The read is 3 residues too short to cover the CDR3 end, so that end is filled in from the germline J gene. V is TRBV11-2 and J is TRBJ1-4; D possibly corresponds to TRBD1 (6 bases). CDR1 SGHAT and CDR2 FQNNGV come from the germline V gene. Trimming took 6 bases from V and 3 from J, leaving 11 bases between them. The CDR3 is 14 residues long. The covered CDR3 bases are TGTGCCAGCAGACAGGGCTGGGCTAATGAAAAA. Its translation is CASRQGWANEK. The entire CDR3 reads CASRQGWANEKLFF.

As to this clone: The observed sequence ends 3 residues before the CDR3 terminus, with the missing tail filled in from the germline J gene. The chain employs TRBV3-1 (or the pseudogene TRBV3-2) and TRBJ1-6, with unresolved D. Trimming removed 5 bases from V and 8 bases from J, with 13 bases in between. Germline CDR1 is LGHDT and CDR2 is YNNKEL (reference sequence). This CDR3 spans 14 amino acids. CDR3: CASSSSGSHSPLHF. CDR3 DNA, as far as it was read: TGTGCCAGCAGCTCCTCAGGATCCCATTCACCC.

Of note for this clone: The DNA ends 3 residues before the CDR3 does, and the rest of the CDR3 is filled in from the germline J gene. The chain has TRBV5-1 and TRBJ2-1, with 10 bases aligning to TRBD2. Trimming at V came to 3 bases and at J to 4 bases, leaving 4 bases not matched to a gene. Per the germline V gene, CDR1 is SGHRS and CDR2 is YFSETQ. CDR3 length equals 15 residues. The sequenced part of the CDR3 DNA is TGCGCCAGCAGCTCCGGGACTAGCGTGTACAATGAG. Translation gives CASSSGTSVYNE. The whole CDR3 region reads CASSSGTSVYNEQFF.

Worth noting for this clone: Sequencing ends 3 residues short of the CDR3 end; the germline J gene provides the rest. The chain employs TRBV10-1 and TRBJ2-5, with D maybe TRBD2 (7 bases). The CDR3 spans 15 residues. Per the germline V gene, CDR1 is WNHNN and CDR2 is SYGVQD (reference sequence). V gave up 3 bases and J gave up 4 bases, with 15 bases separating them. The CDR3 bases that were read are TGCGCCAGCAGTGACGGCGGGAGAGGGGGAGAGACC. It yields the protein CASSDGGRGGET. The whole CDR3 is CASSDGGRGGETQYF.

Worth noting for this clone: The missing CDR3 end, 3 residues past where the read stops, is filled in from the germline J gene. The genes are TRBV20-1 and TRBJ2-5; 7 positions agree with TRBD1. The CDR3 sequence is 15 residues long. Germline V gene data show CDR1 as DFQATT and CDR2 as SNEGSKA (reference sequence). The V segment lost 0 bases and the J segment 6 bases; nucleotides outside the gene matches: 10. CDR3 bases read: TGCAGTGCTAGAGATTGGGGACAGCAATCACAGACC. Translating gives CSARDWGQQSQT. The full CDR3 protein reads CSARDWGQQSQTQYF.

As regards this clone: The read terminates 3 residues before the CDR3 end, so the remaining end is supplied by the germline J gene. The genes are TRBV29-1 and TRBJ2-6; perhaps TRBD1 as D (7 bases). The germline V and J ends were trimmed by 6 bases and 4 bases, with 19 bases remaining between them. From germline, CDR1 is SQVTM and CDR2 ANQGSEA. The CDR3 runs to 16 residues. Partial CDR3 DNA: TGCAGCGTGGAGGACAGGAGGGTTTTAGGGGCCAACGTC. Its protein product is CSVEDRRVLGANV. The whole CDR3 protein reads CSVEDRRVLGANVLTF.

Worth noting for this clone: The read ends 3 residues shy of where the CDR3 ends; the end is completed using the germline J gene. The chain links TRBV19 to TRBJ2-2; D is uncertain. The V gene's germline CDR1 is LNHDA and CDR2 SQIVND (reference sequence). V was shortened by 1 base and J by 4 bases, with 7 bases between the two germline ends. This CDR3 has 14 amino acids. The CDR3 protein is CASSIAGFTGELFF. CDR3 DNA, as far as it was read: TGTGCCAGTAGTATAGCAGGCTTCACCGGGGAG. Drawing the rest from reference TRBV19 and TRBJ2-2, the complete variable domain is DGGITQSPKYLFRKEGQNVTLSCEQNLNHDAMYWYRQDPGQGLRLIYYSQIVNDFQKGDIAEGYSVSREKKESFPLTVTSAQKNPTAFYLCASSIAGFTGELFFGEGSRLTVL.

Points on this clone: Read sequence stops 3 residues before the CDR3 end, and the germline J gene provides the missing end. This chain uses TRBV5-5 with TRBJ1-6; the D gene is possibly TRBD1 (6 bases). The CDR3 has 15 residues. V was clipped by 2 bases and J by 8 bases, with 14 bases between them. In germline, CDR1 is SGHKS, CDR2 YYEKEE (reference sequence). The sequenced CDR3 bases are TGTGCCAGCAGCTTATTCGGACAGATCGATTCACCC. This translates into CASSLFGQIDSP. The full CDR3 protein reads CASSLFGQIDSPLHF.

The sequenced part of the CDR3 DNA is TGTGCCAGCAGTATGGGACAGGCCGTCTCCTACGAG. Its protein product is CASSMGQAVSYE. The full CDR3 sequence reads CASSMGQAVSYEQYF. The chain joins TRBV2 to TRBJ2-7; TRBD1 matches at 8 bases. The read terminates 3 residues before the CDR3 end, so the remaining end is supplied by the germline J gene. Germline V CDR1 and CDR2: SNHLY, FYNNEI. This CDR3 is built from 15 residues. V dropped 5 bases and J dropped 0; count of bases not matched to a gene: 6.

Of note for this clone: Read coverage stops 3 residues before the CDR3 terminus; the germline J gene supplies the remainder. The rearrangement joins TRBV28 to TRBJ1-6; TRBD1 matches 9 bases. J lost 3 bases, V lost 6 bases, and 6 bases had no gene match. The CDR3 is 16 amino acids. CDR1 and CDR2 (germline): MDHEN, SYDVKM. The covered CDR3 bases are TGTGCCAGCAGCCCTGGACAGGGGAGCTATAATTCACCC. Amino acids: CASSPGQGSYNSP. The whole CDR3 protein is CASSPGQGSYNSPLHF.

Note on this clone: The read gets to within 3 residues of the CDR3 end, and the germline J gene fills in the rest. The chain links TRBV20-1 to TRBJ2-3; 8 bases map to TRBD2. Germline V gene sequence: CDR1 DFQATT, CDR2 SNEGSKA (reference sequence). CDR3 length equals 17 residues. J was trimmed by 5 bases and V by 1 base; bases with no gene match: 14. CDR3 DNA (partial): TGCAGTGCTAGAGCCTACTTAGCGGGATCGTGGGGAGATACG. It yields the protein CSARAYLAGSWGDT. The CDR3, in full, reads CSARAYLAGSWGDTQYF.

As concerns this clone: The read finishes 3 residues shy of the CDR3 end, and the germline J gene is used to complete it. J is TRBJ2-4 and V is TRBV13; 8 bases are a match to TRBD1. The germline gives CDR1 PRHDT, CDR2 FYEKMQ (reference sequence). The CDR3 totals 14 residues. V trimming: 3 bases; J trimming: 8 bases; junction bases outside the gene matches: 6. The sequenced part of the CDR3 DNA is TGTGCCAGCAGCTTCCGTGACAGGGGAGACATT. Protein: CASSFRDRGDI. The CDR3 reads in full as CASSFRDRGDIQYF.

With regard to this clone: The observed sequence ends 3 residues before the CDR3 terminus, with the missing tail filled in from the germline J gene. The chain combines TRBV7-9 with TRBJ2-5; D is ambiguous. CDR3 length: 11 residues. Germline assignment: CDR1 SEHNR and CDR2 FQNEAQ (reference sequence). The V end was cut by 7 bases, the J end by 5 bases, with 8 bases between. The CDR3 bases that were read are TGTGCCAGCACCCTGTCGGAGACC. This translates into CASTLSET. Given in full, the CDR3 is CASTLSETQYF.

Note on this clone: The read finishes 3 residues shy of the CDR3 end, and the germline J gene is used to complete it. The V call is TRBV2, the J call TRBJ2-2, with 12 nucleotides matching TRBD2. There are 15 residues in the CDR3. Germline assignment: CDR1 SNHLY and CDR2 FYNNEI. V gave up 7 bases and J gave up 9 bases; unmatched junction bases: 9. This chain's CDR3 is CASTDPLAGGWELFF. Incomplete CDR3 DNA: TGTGCCAGCACTGACCCCCTAGCGGGAGGGTGGGAG. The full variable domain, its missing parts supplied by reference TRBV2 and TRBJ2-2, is EPEVTQTPSHQVTQMGQEVILRCVPISNHLYFYWYRQILGQKVEFLVSFYNNEISEKSEIFDDQFSVERPDGSNFTLKIRSTKLEDSAMYFCASTDPLAGGWELFFGEGSRLTVL.

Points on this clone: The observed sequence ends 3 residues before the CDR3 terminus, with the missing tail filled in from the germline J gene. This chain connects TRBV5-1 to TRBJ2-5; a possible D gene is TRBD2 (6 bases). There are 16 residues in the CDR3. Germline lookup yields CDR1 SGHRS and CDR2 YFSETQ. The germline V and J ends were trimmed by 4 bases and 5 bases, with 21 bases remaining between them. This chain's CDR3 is CASSTTSRGARETQYF. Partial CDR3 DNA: TGCGCCAGCAGCACCACTAGCCGTGGAGCACGGGAGACC.

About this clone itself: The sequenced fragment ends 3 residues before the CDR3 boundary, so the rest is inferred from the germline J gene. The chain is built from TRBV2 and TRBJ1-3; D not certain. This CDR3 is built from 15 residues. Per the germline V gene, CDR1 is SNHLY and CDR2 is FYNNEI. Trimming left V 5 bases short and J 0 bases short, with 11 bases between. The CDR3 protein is CASSPQKGSGNTIYF. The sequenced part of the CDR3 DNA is TGTGCCAGCAGTCCTCAGAAGGGCTCTGGAAACACC.

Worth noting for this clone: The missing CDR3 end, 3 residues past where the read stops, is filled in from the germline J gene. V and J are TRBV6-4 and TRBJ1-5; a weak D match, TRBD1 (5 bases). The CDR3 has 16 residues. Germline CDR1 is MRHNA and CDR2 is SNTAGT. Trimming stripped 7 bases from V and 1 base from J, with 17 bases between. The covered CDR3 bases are TGTGCCAGCAAAAACCAACCTCGGGGGAGCAATCAGCCC. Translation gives CASKNQPRGSNQP. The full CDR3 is CASKNQPRGSNQPQHF.

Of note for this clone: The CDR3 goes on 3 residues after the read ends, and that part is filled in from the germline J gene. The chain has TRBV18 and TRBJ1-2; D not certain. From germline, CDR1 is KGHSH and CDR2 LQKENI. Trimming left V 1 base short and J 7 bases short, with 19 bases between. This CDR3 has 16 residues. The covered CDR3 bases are TGTGCCAGCTCACCACAGGGCACCTATGCACCATCTGGC. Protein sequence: CASSPQGTYAPSG. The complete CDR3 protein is CASSPQGTYAPSGYTF. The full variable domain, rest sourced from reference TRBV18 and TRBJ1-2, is NAGVMQNPRHLVRRRGQEARLRCSPMKGHSHVYWYRQLPEEGLKFMVYLQKENIIDESGMPKERFSAEFPKEGPSILRIQQVVRGDSAAYFCASSPQGTYAPSGYTFGSGTRLTVV.

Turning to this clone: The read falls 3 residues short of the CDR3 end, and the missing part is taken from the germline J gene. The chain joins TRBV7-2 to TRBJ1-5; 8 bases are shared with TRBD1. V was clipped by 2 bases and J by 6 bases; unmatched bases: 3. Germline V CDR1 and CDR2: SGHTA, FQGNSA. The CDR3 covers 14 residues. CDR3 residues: CASSLFRGLQPQHF. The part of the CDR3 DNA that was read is TGTGCCAGCAGCTTATTCAGGGGGCTTCAGCCC.

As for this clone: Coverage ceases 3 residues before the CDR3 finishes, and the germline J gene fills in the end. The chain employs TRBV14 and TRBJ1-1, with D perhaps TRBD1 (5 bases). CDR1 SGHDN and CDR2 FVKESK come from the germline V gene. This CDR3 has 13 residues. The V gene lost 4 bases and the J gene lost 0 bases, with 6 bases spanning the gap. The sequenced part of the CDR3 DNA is TGTGCCAGCAGCCGACAGCTGAACACTGAA. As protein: CASSRQLNTE. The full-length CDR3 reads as CASSRQLNTEAFF.

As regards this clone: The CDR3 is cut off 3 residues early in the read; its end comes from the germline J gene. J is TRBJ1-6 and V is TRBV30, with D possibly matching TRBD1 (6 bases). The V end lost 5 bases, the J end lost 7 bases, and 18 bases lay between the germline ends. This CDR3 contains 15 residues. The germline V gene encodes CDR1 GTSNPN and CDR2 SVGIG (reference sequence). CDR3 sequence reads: CAWHTGTRTNSPLHF. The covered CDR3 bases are TGTGCCTGGCATACAGGGACTAGGACGAATTCACCC. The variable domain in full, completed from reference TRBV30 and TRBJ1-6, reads SQTIHQWPATLVQPVGSPLSLECTVEGTSNPNLYWYRQAAGRGLQLLFYSVGIGQISSEVPQNLSASRPQDRQFILSSKKLLLSDSGFYLCAWHTGTRTNSPLHFGNGTRLTVT.

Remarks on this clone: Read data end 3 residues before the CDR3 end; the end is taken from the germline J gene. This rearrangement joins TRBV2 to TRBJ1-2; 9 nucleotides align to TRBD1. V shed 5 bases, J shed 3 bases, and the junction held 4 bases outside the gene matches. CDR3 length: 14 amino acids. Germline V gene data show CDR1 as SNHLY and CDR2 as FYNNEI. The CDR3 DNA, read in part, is TGTGCCAGCAGTCCGGGACAGGGTTACTATGGC. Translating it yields CASSPGQGYYG. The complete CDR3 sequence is CASSPGQGYYGYTF.